The entry below gives a single T cell receptor beta chain sequence along with its context. Sequencing used immunoSEQ multiplex PCR; TCRdb keeps in-frame clones, though not all of them. The sample contains a few hundred thousand clones, 75% to 90% of which appear only once. This sample is part of a study of blood T cell repertoires in COVID-19. V lost 10 bases and J 6 bases, leaving 13 bases between the germline ends. In germline, CDR1 is LNHDA, CDR2 SQIVND (reference sequence). The CDR3 totals 12 residues. The origin of this receptor is a man in his 60s who had recovered from COVID-19. The V and J genes are TRBV19 and TRBJ1-5; perhaps TRBD1 as D (5 bases). The source material was peripheral blood. The CDR3 sequence is CATQQERQPQHF. CDR3 nucleotides: TGTGCCACACAACAGGAGCGTCAGCCCCAGCATTTT.